This record covers a single TCR beta chain. Its target is not known. These data belong to a study of PD-1 blockade in mismatch repair-deficient tumors. Whole-study context: Enrolled about 2013-2017, patients had progressing, pretreated mismatch repair-deficient cancers of 12 to 13 types. Study-wide results and caveats: Rapid post-treatment expansion, then contraction, generally preceding radiologic response, marked tumor-resident clones.

Every patient had mismatch repair deficiency by PCR or immunohistochemistry. Repertoires were generated with immunoSEQ multiplex PCR, while TCRdb's copy carries only in-frame clones and drops some. The data hold some 16,000 clones, with approximately 80% observed a single time. Germline lookup yields CDR1 MDHEN and CDR2 SYDVKM. The junction had 16 bases not matched to a gene; V was cut back by 7 bases and J by 2 bases. This CDR3 is built from 17 residues. This chain uses TRBV28 with TRBJ1-2; 7 bases match TRBD1. Sequencing was performed on PBMCs, taken approximately five months after starting pembrolizumab. This receptor was identified in an adult with mismatch repair-deficient cancer. The CDR3 DNA is TGTGCCAGCACCCCAAAGGGACAGTGGGCGTCAAACTATGGCTACACCTTC. This translates into CASTPKGQWASNYGYTF.